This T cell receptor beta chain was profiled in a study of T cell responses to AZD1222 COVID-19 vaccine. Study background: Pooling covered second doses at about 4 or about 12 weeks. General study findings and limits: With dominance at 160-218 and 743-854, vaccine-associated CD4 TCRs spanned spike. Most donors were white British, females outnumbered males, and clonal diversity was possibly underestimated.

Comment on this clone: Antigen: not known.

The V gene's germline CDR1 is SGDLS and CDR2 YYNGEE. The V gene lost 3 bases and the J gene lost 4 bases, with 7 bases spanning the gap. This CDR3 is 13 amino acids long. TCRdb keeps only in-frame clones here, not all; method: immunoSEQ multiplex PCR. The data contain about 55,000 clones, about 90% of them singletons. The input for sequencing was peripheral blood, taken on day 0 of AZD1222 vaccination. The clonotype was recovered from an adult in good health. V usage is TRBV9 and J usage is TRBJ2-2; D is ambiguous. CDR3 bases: TGTGCCAGCAGCGGACTCCGCACCGGGGAGCTGTTTTTT. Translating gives CASSGLRTGELFF.